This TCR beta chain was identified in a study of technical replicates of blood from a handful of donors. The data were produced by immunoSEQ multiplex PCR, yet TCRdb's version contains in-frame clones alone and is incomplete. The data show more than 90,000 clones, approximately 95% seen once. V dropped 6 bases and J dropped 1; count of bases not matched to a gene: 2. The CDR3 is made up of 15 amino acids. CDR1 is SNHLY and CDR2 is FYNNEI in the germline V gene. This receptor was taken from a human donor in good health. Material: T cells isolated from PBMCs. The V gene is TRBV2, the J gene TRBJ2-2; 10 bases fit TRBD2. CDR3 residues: CASSGLAENTGELFF. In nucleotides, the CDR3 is TGTGCCAGCAGCGGACTAGCGGAGAACACCGGGGAGCTGTTTTTT.